The clone carrying this TCR beta chain was observed a few times. The target antigen is unknown. These data are taken from a study of cytomegalovirus exposure and HLA in healthy donors. Study results and caveats: The authors later linked a missense DCLRE1C variant to TCR beta V- and J-gene trimming.

In germline, CDR1 is SGHRS, CDR2 YFSETQ. The CDR3 consists of 14 residues. V lost 4 bases to trimming and J lost 5 bases; unmatched junction nucleotides: 6. The primer mix had 60 Vbeta and 13 Jbeta primers. Sequencing was performed with immunoSEQ multiplex PCR; in TCRdb, only in-frame clones are kept and a portion is missing. Of 150,000 or so clones in the sample, over 65% are singletons; the top ten hold about 4.3%. Sample: PBMCs. V gene TRBV5-1 combines with J gene TRBJ1-2; 9 positions agree with TRBD1. The clonotype comes from a man younger than 35 in good health and CMV-seropositive. CDR3 DNA sequence: TGCGCCAGCAGCGAGGGGACAGGGAAATATGGCTACACCTTC. This sequence encodes CASSEGTGKYGYTF.